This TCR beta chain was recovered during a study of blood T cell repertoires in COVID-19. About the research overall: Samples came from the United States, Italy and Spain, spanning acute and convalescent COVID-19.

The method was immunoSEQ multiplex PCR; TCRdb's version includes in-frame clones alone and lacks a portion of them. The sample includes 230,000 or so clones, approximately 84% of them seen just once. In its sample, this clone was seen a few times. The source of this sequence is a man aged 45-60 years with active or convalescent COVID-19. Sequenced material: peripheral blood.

The CDR3 protein is CASSLVQGQGVNEQFF. In DNA, the CDR3 is TGTGCCAGCAGCTTGGTCCAGGGACAGGGAGTAAATGAGCAGTTCTTC. This chain links TRBV5-6 with TRBJ2-1; TRBD1 matches 9 bases. Germline lookup yields CDR1 SGHDT and CDR2 YYEEEE. The junction had 8 bases not matched to a gene; V was cut back by 0 bases and J by 7 bases. The CDR3 spans 16 residues. Full variable domain (remainder filled in from reference TRBV5-6 and TRBJ2-1): DAGVTQSPTHLIKTRGQQVTLRCSPKSGHDTVSWYQQALGQGPQFIFQYYEEEERQRGNFPDRFSGHQFPNYSSELNVNALLLGDSALYLCASSLVQGQGVNEQFFGPGTRLTVL.